This entry features one TCR beta chain sequence. This sample was taken from a study of control samples from healthy donors and cancer patients. V lost 2 bases and J lost 4, with 8 bases in between. CDR3 length: 12 amino acids. Looked up from germline, CDR1 is GTSNPN and CDR2 is SVGIG (reference sequence). Libraries were prepared by immunoSEQ multiplex PCR; TCRdb keeps only in-frame clonotypes and omits some of them. The profile shows 95,000 to 120,000 clones, roughly 79% of them singletons. The J gene is TRBJ2-5, the V gene TRBV30, with unresolved D. This TCR was recovered from a man aged 18 to 30 in good health. The source material was blood. CDR3 nucleotide sequence: TGTGCCTGGAGTCAACGGGTAGAGACCCAGTACTTC. This translates into CAWSQRVETQYF.